This T cell receptor beta chain was captured in a study of metastatic and nonmetastatic thyroid tumors. Broader study findings: The study reportedly found significantly higher TCR beta diversity in malignant thyroid tumors than benign nodules, in blood and tumor.

Relative to its sample, this clone is medium-sized. Its cognate antigen is unknown. With 6 bases clipped from V and 5 bases from J, the junction kept 15 bases outside the gene matches. The germline V gene has CDR1 MNHNS and CDR2 SASEGT. The CDR3 has 16 residues. Original processing methods: Variation in CDR3 across clinicopathological groups served as the basis for constructing a distant-metastasis classifier in papillary thyroid cancer. TCRdb redid the clone calls on the PCR reads using MiXCR. The V and J calls and clone size come from TCRdb's table, not from the authors' own analysis. The table lists tens of thousands of clones, 24% of them singletons, with around 15% in the top ten. Treatment of any kind had been given to no patient before thyroid surgery.

The sample was tumor tissue. This TCR was sampled from a female donor with papillary thyroid cancer or a benign thyroid nodule (not recorded which). Some clones in this sample may be carry-over from other donors' samples. The rearrangement uses TRBV6-1 and TRBJ2-7; 8 nucleotides match TRBD2. Here the CDR3 DNA reads TGTGCCAGCAGCGAACGGGGGGGGGGCGAGCGGGACGAGCAGTACTTC. Encoded protein: CASSERGGGERDEQYF.